Below are 10 T cell receptor beta chains sequenced from a single sample in a study of blood T cell repertoires in COVID-19. TCRdb's table, derived via immunoSEQ multiplex PCR, lists solely in-frame clones and lacks some. Of approximately 89,000 clones listed, more than 70% are singletons. The sequenced sample consisted of peripheral blood. These receptors all stem from a man in his sixties or seventies with acute or convalescent COVID-19.

The CDR3 DNA reads as TGTGCCAGCAGCTTAACGGGTAGCGGGAGCTCCTACGAGCAGTACTTC. Its protein is CASSLTGSGSSYEQYF. The J gene is TRBJ2-7, the V gene TRBV7-3; TRBD2 matches 9 bases. This CDR3 is built from 16 residues. Germline V gives CDR1 SGHTA, CDR2 FQGTGA. Trimming removed 0 bases from V and 0 bases from J; junction bases left unmatched: 3.

The chain uses TRBV20-1 and TRBJ2-7, with 9 bases fitting TRBD2. The CDR3 is made up of 14 amino acids. Germline CDR1 reads DFQATT; CDR2 reads SNEGSKA (reference sequence). Unmatched junction bases numbered 10, after V lost 3 bases and J lost 7 bases. Written as DNA, the CDR3 is TGCAGTGCTAGTCGCGCGGGAGGGCCGCGGGAGCAGTACTTC. Its protein product is CSASRAGGPREQYF.

The DNA for the CDR3 is TGTGCCAGCGGCAGAGGCGGAGATGAGCAGTTCTTC. This translates into CASGRGGDEQFF. This rearrangement joins TRBV9 to TRBJ2-1, with D unresolved. Trimming took off 7 bases at V and 8 bases at J, with 13 bases between the two ends. Germline V lookup: CDR1 SGDLS, CDR2 YYNGEE. CDR3 length: 12 amino acids.

The J gene is TRBJ2-7, the V gene TRBV4-1; possibly TRBD2 for D (5 bases). The CDR3 is made up of 15 amino acids. Germline values: CDR1 MGHRA, CDR2 YSYEKL. Trimming took off 4 bases at V and 3 bases at J, with 16 bases between the two ends. CDR3 bases: TGCGCCAGCAGCCCACAAGCGGAGCCGATCTACGAGCAGTACTTC. Its translation is CASSPQAEPIYEQYF.

The chain carries TRBV5-5 and TRBJ2-2, with 8 bases aligning to TRBD1. The germline V gene encodes CDR1 SGHKS and CDR2 YYEKEE (reference sequence). The V gene end was trimmed by 4 bases and the J gene end by 2 bases; junction bases not matched to a gene: 7. CDR3 length: 16 amino acids. The chain's CDR3 is CASSRTGTVNTGELFF. In nucleotides, the CDR3 is TGTGCCAGCAGCAGGACAGGGACCGTAAACACCGGGGAGCTGTTTTTT.

This sequence joins TRBV28 and TRBJ1-1; D gene unclear. The germline CDR1 and CDR2 sequences are MDHEN and SYDVKM. Trimming cost V 4 bases and J 4 bases, with 4 bases left between them. This CDR3 has 11 amino acids. The CDR3 spells CASSWSTEAFF. CDR3 DNA sequence: TGTGCCAGCAGTTGGAGCACTGAAGCTTTCTTT.

V gene TRBV7-3 combines with J gene TRBJ1-1; D possibly corresponds to TRBD1 (5 bases). The CDR3 has 14 residues. CDR1 is SGHTA and CDR2 is FQGTGA in the germline V gene. The V end was cut by 3 bases, the J end by 6 bases, with 14 bases between. The CDR3: CASSFAGRSSEAFF. The CDR3 nucleotides are TGTGCCAGCAGCTTCGCAGGGCGATCCTCTGAAGCTTTCTTT.

This rearrangement joins TRBV18 to TRBJ2-7, with a tentative D call TRBD1 (5 bases). V was clipped by 7 bases and J by 3 bases, with 19 bases between them. Germline CDR1 and CDR2: KGHSH and LQKENI. The CDR3 sequence is 15 residues long. DNA for the CDR3: TGTGCCAGCTTCCGTAGTCAGGGTTCTCGCTACGAGCAGTACTTC. Translation: CASFRSQGSRYEQYF. Using reference TRBV18 and TRBJ2-7 for the parts outside the CDR3, the full variable domain is NAGVMQNPRHLVRRRGQEARLRCSPMKGHSHVYWYRQLPEEGLKFMVYLQKENIIDESGMPKERFSAEFPKEGPSILRIQQVVRGDSAAYFCASFRSQGSRYEQYFGPGTRLTVT.

This rearrangement joins TRBV29-1 to TRBJ2-7; possible D gene TRBD1, 5 bases. The length of the CDR3 is 13 residues. Germline V gives CDR1 SQVTM, CDR2 ANQGSEA. With 5 bases removed from V and 0 bases from J, the gap between germline ends came to 11 bases. CDR3 sequence (DNA): TGCAGCGTTAAGACGACAGTCTCCTACGAGCAGTACTTC. Amino acid sequence: CSVKTTVSYEQYF.

This chain joins TRBV24-1 and TRBJ2-6; the match to TRBD1 covers 7 bases. Germline V gene sequence: CDR1 KGHDR, CDR2 SFDVKD. With 4 bases clipped from V and 4 bases from J, the junction kept 9 bases outside the gene matches. The CDR3 runs to 17 residues. The CDR3 nucleotides are TGTGCCACCAGTGAATCGCGAGGGGGCGCCGGGGCCAACGTCCTGACTTTC. Its translation: CATSESRGGAGANVLTF.